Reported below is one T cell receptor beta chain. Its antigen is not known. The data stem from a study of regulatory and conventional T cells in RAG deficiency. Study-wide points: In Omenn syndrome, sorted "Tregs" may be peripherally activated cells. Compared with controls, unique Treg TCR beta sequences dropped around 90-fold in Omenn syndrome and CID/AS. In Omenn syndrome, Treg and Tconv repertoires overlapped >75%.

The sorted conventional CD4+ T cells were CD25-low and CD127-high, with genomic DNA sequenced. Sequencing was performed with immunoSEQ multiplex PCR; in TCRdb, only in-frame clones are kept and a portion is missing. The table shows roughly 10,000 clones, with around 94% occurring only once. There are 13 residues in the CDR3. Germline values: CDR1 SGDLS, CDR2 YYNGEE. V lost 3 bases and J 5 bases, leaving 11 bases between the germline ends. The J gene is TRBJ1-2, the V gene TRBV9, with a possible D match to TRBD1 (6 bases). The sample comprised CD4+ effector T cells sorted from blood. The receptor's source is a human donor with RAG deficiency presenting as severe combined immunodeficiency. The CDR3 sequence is CASSAVQGYGYTF. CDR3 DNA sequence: TGTGCCAGCAGCGCAGTGCAGGGGTATGGCTACACCTTC.